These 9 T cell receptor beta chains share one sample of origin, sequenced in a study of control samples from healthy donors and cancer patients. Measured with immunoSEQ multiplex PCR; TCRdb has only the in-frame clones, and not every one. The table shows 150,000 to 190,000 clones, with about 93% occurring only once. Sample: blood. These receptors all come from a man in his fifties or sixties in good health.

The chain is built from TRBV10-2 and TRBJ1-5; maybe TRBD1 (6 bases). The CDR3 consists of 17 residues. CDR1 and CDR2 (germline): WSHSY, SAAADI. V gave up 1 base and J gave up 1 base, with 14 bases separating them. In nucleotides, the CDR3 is TGCGCCAGCAGTGAGTTGGCGGGGGGGCCAAGCAATCAGCCCCAGCATTTT. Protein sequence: CASSELAGGPSNQPQHF.

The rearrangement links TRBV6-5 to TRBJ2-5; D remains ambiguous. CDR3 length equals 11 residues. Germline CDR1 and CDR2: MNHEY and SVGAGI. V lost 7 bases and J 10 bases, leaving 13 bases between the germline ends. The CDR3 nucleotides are TGTGCCAGCAACGATTTAAACGTCCAGTACTTC. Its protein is CASNDLNVQYF.

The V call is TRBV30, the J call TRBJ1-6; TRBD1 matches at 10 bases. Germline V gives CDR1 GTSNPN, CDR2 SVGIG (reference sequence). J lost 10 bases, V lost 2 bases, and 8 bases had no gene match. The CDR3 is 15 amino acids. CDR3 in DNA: TGTGCCTGGAGTCCCTACGGGACAGGGGACTCACCCCTCCACTTT. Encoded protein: CAWSPYGTGDSPLHF.

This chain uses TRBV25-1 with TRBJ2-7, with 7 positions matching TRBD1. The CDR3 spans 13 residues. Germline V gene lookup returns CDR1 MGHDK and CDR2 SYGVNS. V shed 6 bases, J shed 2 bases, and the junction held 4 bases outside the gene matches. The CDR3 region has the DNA TGTGCCAGCAGGGAGACAGGGACCTACGAGCAGTACTTC. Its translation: CASRETGTYEQYF.

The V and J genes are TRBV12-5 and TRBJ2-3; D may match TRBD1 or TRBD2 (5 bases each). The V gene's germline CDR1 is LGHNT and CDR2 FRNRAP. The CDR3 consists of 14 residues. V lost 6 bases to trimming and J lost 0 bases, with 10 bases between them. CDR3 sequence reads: CASGWGSSTDTQYF. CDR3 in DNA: TGTGCTAGTGGATGGGGGTCTAGCACAGATACGCAGTATTTT. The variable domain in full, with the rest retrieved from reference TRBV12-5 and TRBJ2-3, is DARVTQTPRHKVTEMGQEVTMRCQPILGHNTVFWYRQTMMQGLELLAYFRNRAPLDDSGMPKDRFSAEMPDATLATLKIQPSEPRDSAVYFCASGWGSSTDTQYFGPGTRLTVL.

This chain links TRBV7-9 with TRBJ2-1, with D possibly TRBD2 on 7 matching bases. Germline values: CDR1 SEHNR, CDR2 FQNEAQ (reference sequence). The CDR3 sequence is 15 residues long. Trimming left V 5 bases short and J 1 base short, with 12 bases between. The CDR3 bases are TGTGCCAGCAGCCAAGGGGGGGGATCCTACAATGAGCAGTTCTTC. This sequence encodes CASSQGGGSYNEQFF.

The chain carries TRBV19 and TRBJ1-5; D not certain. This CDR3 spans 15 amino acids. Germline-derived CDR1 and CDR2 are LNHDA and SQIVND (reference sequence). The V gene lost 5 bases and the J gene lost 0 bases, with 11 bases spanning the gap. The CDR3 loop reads CASSVQFDSNQPQHF. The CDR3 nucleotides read TGTGCCAGTAGTGTGCAGTTCGATAGCAATCAGCCCCAGCATTTT. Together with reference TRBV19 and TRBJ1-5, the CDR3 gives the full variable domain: DGGITQSPKYLFRKEGQNVTLSCEQNLNHDAMYWYRQDPGQGLRLIYYSQIVNDFQKGDIAEGYSVSREKKESFPLTVTSAQKNPTAFYLCASSVQFDSNQPQHFGDGTRLSIL.

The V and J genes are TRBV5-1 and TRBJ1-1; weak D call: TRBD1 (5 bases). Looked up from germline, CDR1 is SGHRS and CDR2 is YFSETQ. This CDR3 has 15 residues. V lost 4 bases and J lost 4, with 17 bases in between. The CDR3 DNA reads TGCGCCAGCAGCGGGGACCGTCCCCGGGGCACTGAAGCTTTCTTT. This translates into CASSGDRPRGTEAFF.

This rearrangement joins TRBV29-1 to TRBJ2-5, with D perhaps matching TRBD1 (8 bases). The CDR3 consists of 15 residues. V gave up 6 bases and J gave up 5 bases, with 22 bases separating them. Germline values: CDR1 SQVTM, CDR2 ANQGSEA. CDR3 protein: CSVQGVRLARETQYF. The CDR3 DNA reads TGCAGCGTACAGGGGGTCAGACTAGCACGGGAGACCCAGTACTTC.